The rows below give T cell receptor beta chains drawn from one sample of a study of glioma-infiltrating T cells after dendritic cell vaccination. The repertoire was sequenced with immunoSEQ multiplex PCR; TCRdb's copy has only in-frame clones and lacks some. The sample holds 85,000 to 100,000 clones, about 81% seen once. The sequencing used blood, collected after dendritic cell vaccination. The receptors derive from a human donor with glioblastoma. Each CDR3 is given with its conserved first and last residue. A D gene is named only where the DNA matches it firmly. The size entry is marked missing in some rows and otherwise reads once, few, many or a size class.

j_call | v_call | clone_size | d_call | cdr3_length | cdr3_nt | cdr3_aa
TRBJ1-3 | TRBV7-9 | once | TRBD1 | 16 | TGTGCCAGCAGCATTGGTGACAGGGGGCTAGGAAACACCATATATTTT | CASSIGDRGLGNTIYF
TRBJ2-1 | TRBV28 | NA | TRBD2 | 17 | TGTGCCAGCAGAAGTAGGGAGGGGTACTGGTCCTACAATGAGCAGTTCTTC | CASRSREGYWSYNEQFF
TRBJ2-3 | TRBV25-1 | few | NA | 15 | TGTGCCAGCAGTGAATGGGGGACTGAAACAGATACGCAGTATTTT | CASSEWGTETDTQYF
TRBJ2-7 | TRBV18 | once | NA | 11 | TGTGCCGCGGGCGTTACCTACGAGCAGTACTTC | CAAGVTYEQYF
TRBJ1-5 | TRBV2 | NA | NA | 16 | TGTGCCAGCAGTGAAATGGGAGGCAGGAGGGGTCAGCCCCAGCATTTT | CASSEMGGRRGQPQHF
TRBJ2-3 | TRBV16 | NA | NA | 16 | TGTGCCAGCAGCCCCTCGGGCAGGGGTGGAACAGATACGCAGTATTTT | CASSPSGRGGTDTQYF
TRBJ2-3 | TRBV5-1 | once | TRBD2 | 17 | TGCGCCAGCAGCTTGGCGGCGGGAGTTATGGGCACAGATACGCAGTATTTT | CASSLAAGVMGTDTQYF
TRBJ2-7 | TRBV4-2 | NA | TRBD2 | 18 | TGTGCCAGCAGCCGGAATGACTTTCTTAGCGGGCTCTTCTACGAGCAGTACTTC | CASSRNDFLSGLFYEQYF
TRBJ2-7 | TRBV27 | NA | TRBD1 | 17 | TGTGCCAGCCGACAGGGCATCCGCTCCTCCCTAACTTACGAGCAGTACTTC | CASRQGIRSSLTYEQYF
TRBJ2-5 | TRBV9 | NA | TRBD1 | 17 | TGTGCCAGCAGCGGTCTACTTAAGGACAGGGGGCACGAGACCCAGTACTTC | CASSGLLKDRGHETQYF
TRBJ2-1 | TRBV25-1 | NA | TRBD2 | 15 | TGTGCCAGCAGCCCCCCCGGGACTACGAACAATGAGCAGTTCTTC | CASSPPGTTNNEQFF
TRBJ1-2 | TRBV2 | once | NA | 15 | TGTGCCAGCAGTGATCATGAAAGTAGAGGGAGGGGCTACACCTTC | CASSDHESRGRGYTF
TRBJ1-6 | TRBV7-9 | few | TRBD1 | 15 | TGTGCCAGCAGCGGGGGGACAGGGGGTAATTCACCCCTCCACTTT | CASSGGTGGNSPLHF
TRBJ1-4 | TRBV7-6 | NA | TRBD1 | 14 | TGTGCCAGCAGCTTAGACAGGGGCGGGGAAAAACTGTTTTTT | CASSLDRGGEKLFF
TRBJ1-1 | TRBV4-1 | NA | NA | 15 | TGCGCCAGCAGCCAAGTGGGACACGGGAACACTGAAGCTTTCTTT | CASSQVGHGNTEAFF
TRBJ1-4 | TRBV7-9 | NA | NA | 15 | TGTGCCAGCAGCTTAGAGGGGGGGTCTAATGAAAAACTGTTTTTT | CASSLEGGSNEKLFF